Below, 2 T cell receptor beta chains from the same sample are listed, as sequenced in a study of blood T cell repertoires in COVID-19. Clones were read by immunoSEQ multiplex PCR, and TCRdb kept only the in-frame ones, dropping some. The table has 200,000 to 250,000 clones, 85% to 90% seen once. Specimen: PBMCs or T cells enriched from blood (not recorded which). These receptors all come from a woman between 50 and 59 years old in a cohort exposed to, infected with or recovered from COVID-19 (not recorded which).

The V call is TRBV10-3, the J call TRBJ2-3, with 10 bases lining up with TRBD2. CDR3 length: 15 residues. Germline loops: CDR1 ENHRY, CDR2 SYGVKD. Germline trimming cut 7 bases from V and 4 bases from J; bases unmatched to any gene: 8. The CDR3 here is CAITGGGLAPDTQYF. The CDR3 bases are TGTGCCATCACTGGGGGGGGACTAGCGCCAGATACGCAGTATTTT.

This clone has only a few counts. It is unclear where the CDR3 begins or ends on the DNA, so no DNA is shown, and the CDR3 is as TCRdb lists it. This rearrangement joins TRBV4-2 to TRBJ1-4. CDR1 and CDR2 from the germline V gene are LGHNA and YNFKEQ. The CDR3 numbers 15 amino acids, ends counted. CDR3 sequence reads: CASSQDVTVGGGTFF.